This TCR beta chain was obtained from a study of T cells in Graves' hyperthyroidism and ophthalmopathy. As for the study in general: Peripheral blood specimens were obtained at initial diagnosis, prior to any treatment. Overall study findings and caveats: Blood shared most expanded thyroid clonotypes above 0.001.

This clonotype was found many times. Antigen unknown. RNA transcripts gave rise to amplified TCR beta CDR3 regions. In the first-round RT-PCR of the TCR CDR3, the HTBI primer set was used. TCRdb re-analysed the multiplex PCR reads in MiXCR, keeping a single row per CDR3 protein. The profile shows over 90,000 distinct CDR3 sequences, roughly 47% of them singletons. Absence of ophthalmopathy progression within 18 months defined stable Graves' hyperthyroidism. Trimming removed 3 bases at V and 0 bases at J, with 12 bases between. The CDR3 covers 16 residues. Germline V gives CDR1 LNHDA, CDR2 SQIVND (reference sequence).

Sequencing was done on a sample of blood. This TCR was recovered from a man between 35 and 55 years old with Graves' hyperthyroidism. The chain uses TRBV19 and TRBJ1-5, with TRBD1 as a possible D gene (5 bases). CDR3 loop: CASSIAREYSNQPQHF. CDR3 DNA sequence: TGTGCCAGTAGTATTGCCAGGGAATATAGCAATCAGCCCCAGCATTTT.